One sample yielded the 3 T cell receptor beta chains listed below, sequenced in a study of post-analysis software for immune sequencing data. These receptors' antigens are unknown. Prepared TCR beta cDNA libraries contained unique molecular identifiers. MiXCR, applied by TCRdb to the PCR reads, yields one record per CDR3 protein. The sample records about 460,000 distinct CDR3 sequences, under 55% being singletons. Points from the study as a whole: TRBV5-6, TRBV5-1 and TRBV20-1 were among four to six TRBV segments more frequent in patients than controls.

The sequenced sample consisted of blood. Receptors were obtained from a girl aged 10 to 17 with multiple sclerosis.

This chain connects TRBV5-5 to TRBJ2-3; D not certain. CDR1 is SGHKS and CDR2 is YYEKEE in the germline V gene (reference sequence). The CDR3 covers 13 residues. The V gene lost 3 bases and the J gene lost 3 bases, with 8 bases spanning the gap. CDR3 DNA: TGTGCCAGCAGCTCTCCCCGGACAGATACGCAGTATTTT. This encodes CASSSPRTDTQYF.

This clonotype was detected only a few times. The V and J genes are TRBV9 and TRBJ1-1; D might be TRBD1 (5 bases). V lost 3 bases and J 7 bases, leaving 7 bases between the germline ends. The CDR3 contains 11 residues. The germline CDR1 and CDR2 sequences are SGDLS and YYNGEE. The CDR3 is CASSGGSEAFF. CDR3 bases: TGTGCCAGCAGCGGGGGCAGTGAAGCTTTCTTT. Looking up the rest from reference TRBV9 and TRBJ1-1 gives the full variable domain: DSGVTQTPKHLITATGQRVTLRCSPRSGDLSVYWYQQSLDQGLQFLIQYYNGEERAKGNILERFSAQQFPDLHSELNLSSLELGDSALYFCASSGGSEAFFGQGTRLTVV.

The V call is TRBV20-1, the J call TRBJ1-5; D unresolved. Germline CDR1 reads DFQATT; CDR2 reads SNEGSKA (reference sequence). Trimming stripped 6 bases from V and 4 bases from J, with 13 bases between. This CDR3 contains 13 residues. CDR3 nucleotide sequence: TGCAGTGCCCTTGGCAGTCCAAATCAGCCCCAGCATTTT. Protein product: CSALGSPNQPQHF.